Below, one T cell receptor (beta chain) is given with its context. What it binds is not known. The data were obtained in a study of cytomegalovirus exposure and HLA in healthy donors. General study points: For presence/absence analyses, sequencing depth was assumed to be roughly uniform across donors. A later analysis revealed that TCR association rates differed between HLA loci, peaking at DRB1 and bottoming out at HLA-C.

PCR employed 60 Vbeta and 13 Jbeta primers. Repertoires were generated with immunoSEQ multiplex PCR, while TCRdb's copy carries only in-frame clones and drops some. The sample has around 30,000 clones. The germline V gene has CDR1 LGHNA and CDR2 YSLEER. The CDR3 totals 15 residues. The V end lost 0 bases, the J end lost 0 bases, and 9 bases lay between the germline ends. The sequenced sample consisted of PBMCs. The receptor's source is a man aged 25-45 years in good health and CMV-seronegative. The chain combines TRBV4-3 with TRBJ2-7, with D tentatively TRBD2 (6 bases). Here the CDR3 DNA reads TGCGCCAGCAGCCAAGAGGAGGGGAGCTCCTACGAGCAGTACTTC. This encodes CASSQEEGSSYEQYF.